Presented here are 31 T cell receptor beta chains from one specimen sequenced in a study of blood T cells in healthy people across ages. For the second PCR, which ran for about 7 to 11 cycles, a sample-barcoded 5' primer and a J-beta primer mix were used. In TCRdb, the 5' RACE reads were re-called with MiXCR into one record per CDR3 protein. This table holds about 830,000 distinct CDR3 sequences, about 62% found once. The specimen was blood. The receptor source for this set is a man aged 25-45 years in good health.

This chain links TRBV6-6 with TRBJ2-5; TRBD2 matches at 10 bases. With V trimmed by 0 bases and J by 4 bases, 8 bases remained unmatched. This CDR3 has 17 residues. The germline V gene encodes CDR1 MNHNY and CDR2 SVGAGI (reference sequence). The CDR3 DNA is TGTGCCAGCAGTTACTCAGAAGCTAGCGGGGGCCTAGAGACCCAGTACTTC. Residues: CASSYSEASGGLETQYF.

The rearrangement links TRBV29-1 to TRBJ2-4, with 8 bases lining up with TRBD2. The assigned J gene may be wrong: the sequence end matches TRBJ2-7 better. There are 13 residues in the CDR3. Germline CDR1 reads SQVTM; CDR2 reads ANQGSEA. The chain's CDR3 is CSVRGGEAYEQYF. In DNA, the CDR3 is TGCAGCGTTCGGGGGGGAGAGGCCTACGAGCAGTACTTC.

The chain has TRBV12-3 or TRBV12-4 and TRBJ2-4; possibly TRBD1 or TRBD2 for D (5 bases each). The V end lost 1 base, the J end lost 6 bases, and 10 bases lay between the germline ends. CDR3 length: 14 amino acids. CDR3 in amino acids: CASSLGGFGNIQYF. In DNA form, the CDR3 reads TGTGCCAGCAGTTTAGGGGGGTTCGGAAACATTCAGTACTTC.

This chain joins TRBV25-1 and TRBJ2-1; the D gene is possibly TRBD1 (6 bases). Deletions cut 2 bases from V and 0 bases from J, with 11 bases between. The V gene's germline CDR1 is MGHDK and CDR2 SYGVNS. The CDR3 is 16 residues long. The CDR3 sequence is CASSEGQWVSYNEQFF. CDR3 DNA: TGTGCCAGCAGTGAAGGACAGTGGGTCTCCTACAATGAGCAGTTCTTC.

The chain links TRBV7-2 to TRBJ2-5; 10 bases map to TRBD2. Germline assignment: CDR1 SGHTA and CDR2 FQGNSA. CDR3 size: 15 residues. The junction had 5 bases not matched to a gene; V was cut back by 2 bases and J by 5 bases. The CDR3 loop is CASSLSSGRMETQYF. Written as DNA, the CDR3 is TGTGCCAGCAGCTTAAGTAGCGGGAGGATGGAGACCCAGTACTTC.

The chain recombines TRBV4-2 with TRBJ2-6; no reliable D call. Trimming stripped 3 bases from V and 1 base from J, with 7 bases between. Germline CDR1 and CDR2: LGHNA and YNFKEQ. CDR3 size: 15 residues. CDR3 sequence (DNA): TGTGCCAGCAGCCAGTACCTGTCTGGGGCCAACGTCCTGACTTTC. Its translation is CASSQYLSGANVLTF.

V and J are TRBV7-2 and TRBJ1-1; D not certain. Germline lookup yields CDR1 SGHTA and CDR2 FQGNSA. V lost 7 bases and J 0 bases, leaving 12 bases between the germline ends. The CDR3 covers 14 residues. As DNA, the CDR3 is TGTGCCAGCATCGTGAGGCGCCTGAACACTGAAGCTTTCTTT. As protein: CASIVRRLNTEAFF.

The chain is built from TRBV6-1 and TRBJ1-2; D gene uncertain. V lost 6 bases and J lost 4, with 12 bases in between. Germline assignment: CDR1 MNHNS and CDR2 SASEGT. The CDR3 sequence is 13 residues long. The DNA of the CDR3 is TGTGCCAGCAGCCCTACTCCACGCTATGGCTACACCTTC. It encodes CASSPTPRYGYTF.

The chain carries TRBV5-1 and TRBJ2-5, with 7 bases identical to TRBD1. The CDR3 runs to 16 residues. Looked up from germline, CDR1 is SGHRS and CDR2 is YFSETQ. The J segment lost 2 bases and the V segment lost 4 bases, leaving 11 bases of the junction unmatched. The CDR3 loop is CASSRAPDRKQETQYF. CDR3 bases: TGCGCCAGCAGCCGAGCTCCGGACAGGAAACAAGAGACCCAGTACTTC.

The chain joins TRBV18 to TRBJ2-4; D is ambiguous. The J call may be in error: the DNA end matches TRBJ2-7 better. This CDR3 spans 14 amino acids. Germline loops: CDR1 KGHSH, CDR2 LQKENI. In DNA form, the CDR3 reads TGTGCCAGCTCACCACCGATAGATACCTACGAGCAGTACTTC. This translates into CASSPPIDTYEQYF.

V is TRBV29-1 and J is TRBJ2-5, with TRBD1 matching 11 bases. Germline-derived CDR1 and CDR2 are SQVTM and ANQGSEA. J lost 2 bases, V lost 2 bases, and 4 bases had no gene match. The CDR3 runs 15 residues. CDR3 region: CSVESGTGGQETQYF. CDR3 bases: TGCAGCGTTGAATCCGGGACAGGGGGGCAAGAGACCCAGTACTTC. Drawing the rest from reference TRBV29-1 and TRBJ2-5, the complete variable domain is SAVISQKPSRDICQRGTSLTIQCQVDSQVTMMFWYRQQPGQSLTLIATANQGSEATYESGFVIDKFPISRPNLTFSTLTVSNMSPEDSSIYLCSVESGTGGQETQYFGPGTRLLVL.

V gene TRBV12-3 or TRBV12-4 combines with J gene TRBJ2-5, with 15 nucleotides matching TRBD2. The CDR3 runs 16 residues. Unmatched junction bases numbered 7, after V lost 6 bases and J lost 5 bases. The CDR3 DNA follows: TGTGCCAGCAGGTGGACTAGCGGGGGGGCCCGGGAGACCCAGTACTTC. It codes for CASRWTSGGARETQYF.

V and J are TRBV2 and TRBJ1-4; 8 bases line up with TRBD1. The CDR3 contains 14 residues. CDR1 SNHLY and CDR2 FYNNEI come from the germline V gene. The V gene end was trimmed by 6 bases and the J gene end by 8 bases; junction bases not matched to a gene: 8. CDR3 bases: TGTGCCAGCAGAGGGACAGGAAAGGAAGAAAAACTGTTTTTT. It translates to CASRGTGKEEKLFF.

The chain links TRBV28 to TRBJ2-1; maybe TRBD1 (6 bases). V lost 5 bases and J 1 base, leaving 12 bases between the germline ends. The CDR3 covers 15 residues. CDR1 is MDHEN and CDR2 is SYDVKM in the germline V gene. CDR3: CASSPGGNSYNEQFF. In DNA, the CDR3 is TGTGCCAGCAGTCCTGGGGGCAATTCCTACAATGAGCAGTTCTTC.

This clonotype was seen more than once but under ten times. V and J are TRBV7-3 and TRBJ2-1; 8 nucleotides line up with TRBD2. The CDR3 extends over 16 amino acids. Germline trimming cut 0 bases from V and 7 bases from J; bases unmatched to any gene: 8. Germline assignment: CDR1 SGHTA and CDR2 FQGTGA. CDR3 nucleotides: TGTGCCAGCAGCTTAACTCCCGGGGGGGCCGGAAATGAGCAGTTCTTC. Amino acid sequence: CASSLTPGGAGNEQFF.

J is TRBJ2-7 and V is TRBV6-2 or TRBV6-3, with a weak D call TRBD1 (5 bases). CDR1 is MNHEY and CDR2 is SVGEGT in the germline V gene. The V gene lost 3 bases and the J gene lost 6 bases, with 21 bases spanning the gap. The CDR3 has 16 residues. The CDR3 sequence is CASSYNIDSPPSEQYF. CDR3 DNA sequence: TGTGCCAGCAGTTATAACATCGACAGTCCACCCAGCGAGCAGTACTTC.

The rearrangement joins TRBV2 to TRBJ2-2; 7 bases are shared with TRBD2. The germline gives CDR1 SNHLY, CDR2 FYNNEI. Germline trimming cut 4 bases from V and 6 bases from J; bases unmatched to any gene: 14. The CDR3 runs to 17 residues. The CDR3 DNA reads TGTGCCAGCAGTGGTATGGGACTATCTATGAGGGCCGGGGAGCTGTTTTTT. Encoded protein: CASSGMGLSMRAGELFF.

This chain joins TRBV7-8 and TRBJ1-4; 8 bases map to TRBD1. The CDR3 covers 18 residues. J gave up 7 bases and V 5 bases, and 18 bases lay outside the gene matches. Germline CDR1 is SGHVS and CDR2 is FQNEAQ. CDR3 coding DNA: TGTGCCAGCAGCCCAGTTCTCCTGAGGACAGGGAGGAGTGAAAAACTGTTTTTT. Its protein is CASSPVLLRTGRSEKLFF.

The chain uses TRBV7-9 and TRBJ2-2; 8 bases line up with TRBD2. This CDR3 region has 14 residues. J was trimmed by 4 bases and V by 8 bases; bases with no gene match: 6. Germline lookup yields CDR1 SEHNR and CDR2 FQNEAQ (reference sequence). The CDR3 region is CASLTSVVTGELFF. In DNA, the CDR3 is TGTGCCAGCCTGACTAGCGTAGTCACCGGGGAGCTGTTTTTT.

The chain has TRBV7-2 and TRBJ2-1; perhaps TRBD1 as D (5 bases). Gene TRBJ2-7 matches the end of the DNA better, so the J call may be wrong. The CDR3 loop spans 16 amino acids. Germline CDR1 SGHTA, CDR2 FQGNSA. The CDR3 DNA reads as TGTGCCAGCAGCCCGATAGGCAGGGTTCCTACTTCCGAGCAGTACTTC. Protein: CASSPIGRVPTSEQYF.

The chain couples TRBV7-2 to TRBJ2-3; 7 bases map to TRBD2. CDR1 and CDR2 (germline): SGHTA, FQGNSA. Trimming took 1 base from V and 4 from J; bases not matched to a gene: 5. This CDR3 region has 15 residues. The CDR3 sequence: CASSLVGGGADTQYF. CDR3 DNA sequence: TGTGCCAGCAGCTTAGTCGGGGGAGGGGCAGATACGCAGTATTTT.

The chain joins TRBV7-6 to TRBJ2-1, with 14 bases lining up with TRBD2. CDR3 length equals 16 residues. The germline V gene has CDR1 SGHVS and CDR2 FNYEAQ. Trimming at V came to 4 bases and at J to 9 bases, leaving 8 bases not matched to a gene. The CDR3 bases are TGTGCCAGCAGCTCGGGACTAGCGGGGGTCAAGGCTGAGCAGTTCTTC. It yields the protein CASSSGLAGVKAEQFF.

V is TRBV18 and J is TRBJ1-2, with D perhaps TRBD1 (5 bases). This CDR3 has 18 residues. Germline CDR1 KGHSH, CDR2 LQKENI. V shed 3 bases and J shed 4 bases, with 24 bases lying between them. DNA for the CDR3: TGTGCCAGCTCACCGATCCGGGCCCCTGGGACCCCCTCCTATGGCTACACCTTC. Its protein product is CASSPIRAPGTPSYGYTF. The full variable domain, completed using reference TRBV18 and TRBJ1-2, is NAGVMQNPRHLVRRRGQEARLRCSPMKGHSHVYWYRQLPEEGLKFMVYLQKENIIDESGMPKERFSAEFPKEGPSILRIQQVVRGDSAAYFCASSPIRAPGTPSYGYTFGSGTRLTVV.

The chain links TRBV7-9 to TRBJ2-7, with D maybe TRBD1 (5 bases). The germline V gene has CDR1 SEHNR and CDR2 FQNEAQ (reference sequence). Deletions cut 3 bases from V and 0 bases from J, with 18 bases between. The CDR3 totals 17 residues. The CDR3 DNA sequence: TGTGCCAGCAGCTTCACCCGTGGGGCCCGAAGCTCCTACGAGCAGTACTTC. It specifies CASSFTRGARSSYEQYF.

This chain links TRBV12-3 or TRBV12-4 with TRBJ2-6, with a possible D match to TRBD2 (5 bases). Trimming removed 1 base at V and 1 base at J, with 11 bases between. The CDR3 runs to 17 residues. The DNA of the CDR3 is TGTGCCAGCAGTTTAGTTCTAGCTCGTTCTGGGGCCAACGTCCTGACTTTC. Translated, it gives CASSLVLARSGANVLTF.

The chain links TRBV4-2 to TRBJ1-2; the D is unclear. Germline loops: CDR1 LGHNA, CDR2 YNFKEQ. V gave up 4 bases and J gave up 0 bases, with 12 bases separating them. The CDR3 loop spans 15 amino acids. The CDR3 DNA follows: TGTGCCAGCAGCCCTAATCCACACGCTAACTATGGCTACACCTTC. Encoded protein: CASSPNPHANYGYTF.

The rearrangement uses TRBV20-1 and TRBJ2-1, with 13 bases fitting TRBD2. CDR3 length: 16 amino acids. V trimming: 5 bases; J trimming: 9 bases; junction bases outside the gene matches: 13. Germline CDR1 is DFQATT and CDR2 is SNEGSKA (reference sequence). The CDR3: CSAEKLGLAGAGEQFF. The CDR3 region has the DNA TGCAGTGCTGAGAAACTCGGACTAGCGGGGGCAGGTGAGCAGTTCTTC.

This chain uses TRBV6-2 or TRBV6-3 with TRBJ2-5, with 7 bases that match TRBD1. Germline loops: CDR1 MNHEY, CDR2 SVGEGT. V trimming: 7 bases; J trimming: 11 bases; junction bases outside the gene matches: 19. The CDR3 is 15 amino acids. Here the CDR3 reads CASIDFGDRESQQYF. The CDR3 DNA reads TGTGCCAGCATCGACTTCGGCGACAGGGAGAGTCAGCAGTACTTC.

The V call is TRBV20-1, the J call TRBJ2-7; either TRBD1 or TRBD2 may fit D (5 bases each). Germline V gene sequence: CDR1 DFQATT, CDR2 SNEGSKA (reference sequence). Trimming removed 6 bases from V and 2 bases from J, with 11 bases in between. The CDR3 has 12 residues. CDR3 amino acids: CSAWGRTYEQYF. CDR3 DNA: TGCAGTGCGTGGGGACGGACCTACGAGCAGTACTTC.

This chain links TRBV7-3 with TRBJ2-1, with 8 positions matching TRBD2. V lost 5 bases, J lost 6 bases, and 12 bases stayed unmatched. The CDR3 is made up of 16 amino acids. Germline V gene sequence: CDR1 SGHTA, CDR2 FQGTGA. The CDR3 DNA sequence: TGTGCCAGCAGCCCACCGGGACTAGGTACAACCAATGAGCAGTTCTTC. It translates to CASSPPGLGTTNEQFF.

This clonotype turned up a few times. V is TRBV4-3 and J is TRBJ2-7, with 7 bases matching TRBD1. This CDR3 has 13 amino acids. Per the germline V gene, CDR1 is LGHNA and CDR2 is YSLEER. The junction had 3 bases not matched to a gene; V was cut back by 0 bases and J by 7 bases. The CDR3 DNA reads TGCGCCAGCAGCCAAGAAACAGGGGAAGAGCAGTACTTC. Its translation is CASSQETGEEQYF.